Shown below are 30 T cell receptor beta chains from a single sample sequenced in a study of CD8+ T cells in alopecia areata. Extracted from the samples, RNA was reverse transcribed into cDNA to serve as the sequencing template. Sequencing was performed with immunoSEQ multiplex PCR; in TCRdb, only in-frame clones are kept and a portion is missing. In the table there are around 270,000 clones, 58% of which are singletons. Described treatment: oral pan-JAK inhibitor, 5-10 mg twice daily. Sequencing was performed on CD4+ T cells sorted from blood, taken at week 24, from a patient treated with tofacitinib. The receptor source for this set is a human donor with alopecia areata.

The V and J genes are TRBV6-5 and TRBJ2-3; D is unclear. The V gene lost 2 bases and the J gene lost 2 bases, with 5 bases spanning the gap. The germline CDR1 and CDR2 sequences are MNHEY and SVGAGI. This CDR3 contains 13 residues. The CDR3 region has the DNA TGTGCCAGCAGTTACAAGGTCACAGATACGCAGTATTTT. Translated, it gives CASSYKVTDTQYF.

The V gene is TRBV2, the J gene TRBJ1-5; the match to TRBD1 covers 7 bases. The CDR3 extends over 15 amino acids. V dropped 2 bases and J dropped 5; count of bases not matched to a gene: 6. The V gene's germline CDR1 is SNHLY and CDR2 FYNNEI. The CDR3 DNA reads TGTGCCAGCAGTGAATCACAGGGGAGCCATCAGCCCCAGCATTTT. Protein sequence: CASSESQGSHQPQHF.

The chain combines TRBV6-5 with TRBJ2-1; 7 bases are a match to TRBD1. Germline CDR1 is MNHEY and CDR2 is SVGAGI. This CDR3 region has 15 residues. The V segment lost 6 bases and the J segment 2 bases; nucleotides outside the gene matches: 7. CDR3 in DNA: TGTGCCAGCAGACGTGGACAGGAACCCTACAATGAGCAGTTCTTC. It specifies CASRRGQEPYNEQFF.

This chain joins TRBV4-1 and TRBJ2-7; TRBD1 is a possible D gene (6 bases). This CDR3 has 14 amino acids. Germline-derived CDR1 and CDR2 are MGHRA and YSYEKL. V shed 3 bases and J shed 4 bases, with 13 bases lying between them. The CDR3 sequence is CASSQPLQGYEQYF. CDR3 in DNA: TGCGCCAGCAGCCAGCCGTTACAGGGATACGAGCAGTACTTC.

The CDR3 coding sequence is TGCAGCGTTGCAGGCGGGAACACTGAAGCTTTCTTT. Translated, it gives CSVAGGNTEAFF. The chain is built from TRBV29-1 and TRBJ1-1; D is ambiguous. This CDR3 contains 12 residues. Trimming cost V 4 bases and J 1 base, with 7 bases left between them. Germline values: CDR1 SQVTM, CDR2 ANQGSEA.

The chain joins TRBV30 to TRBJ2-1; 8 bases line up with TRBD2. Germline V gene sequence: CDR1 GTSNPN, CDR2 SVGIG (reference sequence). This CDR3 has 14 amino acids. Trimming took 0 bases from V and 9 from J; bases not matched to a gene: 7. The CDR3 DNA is TGTGCCTGGAGTGTTAGACGGGGGGGCTCTGAGCAGTTCTTC. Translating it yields CAWSVRRGGSEQFF. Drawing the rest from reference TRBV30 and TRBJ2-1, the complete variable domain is SQTIHQWPATLVQPVGSPLSLECTVEGTSNPNLYWYRQAAGRGLQLLFYSVGIGQISSEVPQNLSASRPQDRQFILSSKKLLLSDSGFYLCAWSVRRGGSEQFFGPGTRLTVL.

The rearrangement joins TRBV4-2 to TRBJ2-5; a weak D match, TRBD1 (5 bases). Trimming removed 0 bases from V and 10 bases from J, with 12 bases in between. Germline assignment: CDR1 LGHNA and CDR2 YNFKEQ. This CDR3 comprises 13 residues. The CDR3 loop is CASSQDLRDGQYF. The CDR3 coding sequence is TGTGCCAGCAGCCAAGATCTCAGGGATGGCCAGTACTTC.

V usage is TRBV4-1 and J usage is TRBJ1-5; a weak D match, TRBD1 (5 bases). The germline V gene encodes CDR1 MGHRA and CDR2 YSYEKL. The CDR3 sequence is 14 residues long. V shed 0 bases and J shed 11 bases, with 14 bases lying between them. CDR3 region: CASSQERGGGSQHF. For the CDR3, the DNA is TGCGCCAGCAGCCAAGAGAGGGGAGGTGGGTCCCAGCATTTT.

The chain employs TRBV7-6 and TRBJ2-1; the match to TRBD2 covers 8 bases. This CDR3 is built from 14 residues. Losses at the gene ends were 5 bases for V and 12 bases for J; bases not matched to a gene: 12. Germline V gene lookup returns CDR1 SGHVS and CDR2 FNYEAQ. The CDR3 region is CASSNPFIREGQFF. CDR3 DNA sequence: TGTGCCAGCAGCAACCCCTTTATTCGGGAGGGGCAGTTCTTC.

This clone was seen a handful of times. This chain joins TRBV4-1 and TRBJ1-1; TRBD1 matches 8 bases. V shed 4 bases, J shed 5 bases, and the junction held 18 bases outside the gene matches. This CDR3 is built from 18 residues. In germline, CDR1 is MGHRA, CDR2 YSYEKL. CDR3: CASSPGGKTGGLWTEAFF. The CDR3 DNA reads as TGCGCCAGCAGCCCAGGGGGAAAAACAGGGGGTTTGTGGACTGAAGCTTTCTTT.

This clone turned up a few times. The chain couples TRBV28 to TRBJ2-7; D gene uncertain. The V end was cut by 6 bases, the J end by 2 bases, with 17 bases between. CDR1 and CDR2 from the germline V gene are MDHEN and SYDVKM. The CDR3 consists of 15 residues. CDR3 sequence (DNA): TGTGCCAGCAGGGGTCCGAGTCATGGGGCCTACGAGCAGTACTTC. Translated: CASRGPSHGAYEQYF.

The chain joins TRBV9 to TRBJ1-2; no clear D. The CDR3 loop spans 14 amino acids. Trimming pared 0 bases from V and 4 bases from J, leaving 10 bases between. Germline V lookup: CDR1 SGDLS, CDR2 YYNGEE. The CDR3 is CASSVGLSTYGYTF. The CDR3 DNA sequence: TGTGCCAGCAGCGTAGGTCTTTCGACCTATGGCTACACCTTC.

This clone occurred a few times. CDR3 sequence: CASSFNTVEKLFF. CDR3 sequence (DNA): TGTGCCAGCAGCTTCAACACGGTCGAAAAACTGTTTTTT. The chain employs TRBV7-9 and TRBJ1-4; D remains unclear. This CDR3 comprises 13 residues. Germline lookup yields CDR1 SEHNR and CDR2 FQNEAQ (reference sequence). The germline V and J ends were trimmed by 3 bases and 8 bases, with 10 bases remaining between them.

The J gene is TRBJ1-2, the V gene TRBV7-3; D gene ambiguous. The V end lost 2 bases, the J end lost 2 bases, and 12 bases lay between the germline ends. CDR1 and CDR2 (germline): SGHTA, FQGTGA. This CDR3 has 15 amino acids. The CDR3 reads CASSLGVKGNYGYTF. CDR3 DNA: TGTGCCAGCAGCTTAGGGGTCAAAGGGAACTATGGCTACACCTTC.

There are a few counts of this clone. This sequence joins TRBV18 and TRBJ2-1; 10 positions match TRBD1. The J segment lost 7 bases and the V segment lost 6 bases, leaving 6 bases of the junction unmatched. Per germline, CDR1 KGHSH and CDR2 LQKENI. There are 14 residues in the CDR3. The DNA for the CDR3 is TGTGCCAGCTCCCCGGGACAGGGGTTGAATGAGCAGTTCTTC. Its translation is CASSPGQGLNEQFF.

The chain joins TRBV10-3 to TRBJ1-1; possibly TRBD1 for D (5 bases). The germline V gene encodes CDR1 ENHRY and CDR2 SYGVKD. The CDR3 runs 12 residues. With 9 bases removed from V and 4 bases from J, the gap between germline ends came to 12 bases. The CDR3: CAIQAQGTEAFF. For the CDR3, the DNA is TGTGCCATACAGGCGCAGGGCACTGAAGCTTTCTTT.

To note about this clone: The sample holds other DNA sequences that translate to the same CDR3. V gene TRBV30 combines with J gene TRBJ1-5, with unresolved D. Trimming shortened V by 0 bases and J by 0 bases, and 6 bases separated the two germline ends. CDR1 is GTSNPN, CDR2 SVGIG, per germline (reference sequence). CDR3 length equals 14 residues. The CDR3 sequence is CAWSVGSSNQPQHF. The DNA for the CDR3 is TGTGCCTGGAGTGTCGGCAGTAGCAATCAGCCCCAGCATTTT. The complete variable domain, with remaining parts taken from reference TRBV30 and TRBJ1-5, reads SQTIHQWPATLVQPVGSPLSLECTVEGTSNPNLYWYRQAAGRGLQLLFYSVGIGQISSEVPQNLSASRPQDRQFILSSKKLLLSDSGFYLCAWSVGSSNQPQHFGDGTRLSIL.

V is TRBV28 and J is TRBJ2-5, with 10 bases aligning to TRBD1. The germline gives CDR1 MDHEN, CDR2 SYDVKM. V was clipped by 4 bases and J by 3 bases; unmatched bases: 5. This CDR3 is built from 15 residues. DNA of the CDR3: TGTGCCAGCAGTTCAGCGGGACAGGGGAAAGAGACCCAGTACTTC. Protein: CASSSAGQGKETQYF.

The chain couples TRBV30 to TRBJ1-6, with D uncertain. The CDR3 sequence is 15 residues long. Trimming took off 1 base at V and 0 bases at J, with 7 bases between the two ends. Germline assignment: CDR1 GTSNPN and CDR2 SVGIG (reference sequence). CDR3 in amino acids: CAWSGPGSYNSPLHF. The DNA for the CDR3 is TGTGCCTGGAGTGGACCGGGCTCCTATAATTCACCCCTCCACTTT.

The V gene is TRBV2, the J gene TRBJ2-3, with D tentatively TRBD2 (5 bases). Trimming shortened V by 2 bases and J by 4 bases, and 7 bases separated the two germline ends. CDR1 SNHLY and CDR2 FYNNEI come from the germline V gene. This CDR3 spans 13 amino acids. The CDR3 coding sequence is TGTGCCAGCAGTGAAAAGCGGTCAGATACGCAGTATTTT. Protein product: CASSEKRSDTQYF.

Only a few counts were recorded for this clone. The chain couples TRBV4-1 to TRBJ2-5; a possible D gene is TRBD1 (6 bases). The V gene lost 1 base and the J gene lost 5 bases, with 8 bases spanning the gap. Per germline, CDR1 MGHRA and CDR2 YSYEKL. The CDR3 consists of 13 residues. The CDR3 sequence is CASSQVDRETQYF. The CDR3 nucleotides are TGCGCCAGCAGCCAAGTCGACAGGGAGACCCAGTACTTC.

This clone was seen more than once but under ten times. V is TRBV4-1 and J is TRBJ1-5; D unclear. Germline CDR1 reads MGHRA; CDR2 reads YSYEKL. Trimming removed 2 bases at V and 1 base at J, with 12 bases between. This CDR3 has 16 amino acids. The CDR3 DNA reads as TGCGCCAGCAGCCAAAGCGTCAGGCTAAGCAATCAGCCCCAGCATTTT. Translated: CASSQSVRLSNQPQHF.

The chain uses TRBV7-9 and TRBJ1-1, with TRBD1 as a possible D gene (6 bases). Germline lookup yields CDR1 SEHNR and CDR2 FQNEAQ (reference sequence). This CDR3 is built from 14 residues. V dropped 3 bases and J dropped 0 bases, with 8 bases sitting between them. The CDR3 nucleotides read TGTGCCAGCAGCTTTGGGGGCATGAACACTGAAGCTTTCTTT. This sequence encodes CASSFGGMNTEAFF.

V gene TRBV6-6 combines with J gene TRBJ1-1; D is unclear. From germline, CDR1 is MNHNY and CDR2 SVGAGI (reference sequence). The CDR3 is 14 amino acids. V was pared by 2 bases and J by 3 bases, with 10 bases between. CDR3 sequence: CASSYIVRDTEAFF. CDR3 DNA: TGTGCCAGCAGTTACATCGTAAGGGACACTGAAGCTTTCTTT.

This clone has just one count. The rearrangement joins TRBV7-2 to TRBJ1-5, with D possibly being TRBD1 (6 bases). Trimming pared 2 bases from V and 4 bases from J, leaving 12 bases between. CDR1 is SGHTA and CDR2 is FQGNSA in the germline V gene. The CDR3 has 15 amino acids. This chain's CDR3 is CASSLWGLGNQPQHF. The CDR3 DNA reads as TGTGCCAGCAGCTTATGGGGGCTTGGTAATCAGCCCCAGCATTTT.

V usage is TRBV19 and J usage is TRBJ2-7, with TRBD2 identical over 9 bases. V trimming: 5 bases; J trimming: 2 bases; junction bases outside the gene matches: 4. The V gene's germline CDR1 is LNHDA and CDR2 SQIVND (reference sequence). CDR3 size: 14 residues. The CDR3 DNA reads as TGTGCCAGTAGTGCCGGGACTAGCCCCTACGAGCAGTACTTC. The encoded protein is CASSAGTSPYEQYF.

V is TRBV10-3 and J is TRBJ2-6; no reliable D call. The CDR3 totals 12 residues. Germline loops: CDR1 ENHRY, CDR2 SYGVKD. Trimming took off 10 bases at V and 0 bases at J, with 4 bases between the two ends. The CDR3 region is CATNSGANVLTF. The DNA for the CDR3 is TGTGCCACGAACTCTGGGGCCAACGTCCTGACTTTC.

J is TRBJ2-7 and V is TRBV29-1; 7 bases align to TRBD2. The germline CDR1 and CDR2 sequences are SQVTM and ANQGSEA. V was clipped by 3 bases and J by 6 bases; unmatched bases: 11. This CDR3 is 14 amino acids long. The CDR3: CSVDRSGVGGEQYF. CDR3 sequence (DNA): TGCAGCGTTGATCGAAGCGGGGTGGGAGGCGAGCAGTACTTC.

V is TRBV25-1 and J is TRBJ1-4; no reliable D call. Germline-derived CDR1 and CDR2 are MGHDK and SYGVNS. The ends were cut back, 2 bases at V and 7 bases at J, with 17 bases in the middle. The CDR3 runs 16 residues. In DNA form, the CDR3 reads TGTGCCAGCAGTGAAGGGGTGGCGTCTATGGGTGAAAAACTGTTTTTT. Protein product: CASSEGVASMGEKLFF. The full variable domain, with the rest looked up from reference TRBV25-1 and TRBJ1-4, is EADIYQTPRYLVIGTGKKITLECSQTMGHDKMYWYQQDPGMELHLIHYSYGVNSTEKGDLSSESTVSRIRTEHFPLTLESARPSHTSQYLCASSEGVASMGEKLFFGSGTQLSVL.

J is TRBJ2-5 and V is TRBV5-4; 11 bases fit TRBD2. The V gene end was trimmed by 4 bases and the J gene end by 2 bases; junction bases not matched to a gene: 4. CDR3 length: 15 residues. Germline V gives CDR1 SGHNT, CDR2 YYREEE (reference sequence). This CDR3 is CASSPASGGQETQYF. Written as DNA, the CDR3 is TGTGCCAGCAGCCCGGCTAGCGGGGGGCAAGAGACCCAGTACTTC.